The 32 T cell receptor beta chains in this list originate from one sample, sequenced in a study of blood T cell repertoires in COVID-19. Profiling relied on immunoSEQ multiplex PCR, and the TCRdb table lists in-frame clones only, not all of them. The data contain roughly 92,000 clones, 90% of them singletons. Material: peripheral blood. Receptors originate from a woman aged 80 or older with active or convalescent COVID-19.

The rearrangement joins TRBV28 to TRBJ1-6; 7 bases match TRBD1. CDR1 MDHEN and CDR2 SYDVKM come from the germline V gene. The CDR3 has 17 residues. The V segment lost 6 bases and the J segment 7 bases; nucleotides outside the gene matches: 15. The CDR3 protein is CASSDPLRQGRNSPLHF. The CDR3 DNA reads TGTGCCAGCAGCGATCCTCTAAGACAGGGTAGGAATTCACCCCTCCACTTT.

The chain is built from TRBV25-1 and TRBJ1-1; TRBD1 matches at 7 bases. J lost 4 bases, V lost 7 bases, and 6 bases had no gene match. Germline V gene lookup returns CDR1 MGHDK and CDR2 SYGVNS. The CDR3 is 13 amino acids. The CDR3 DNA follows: TGTGCCAGCATGGCGAGGGGGCCCACTGAAGCTTTCTTT. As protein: CASMARGPTEAFF.

CDR3 in DNA: TGTGCCAGCAGTTTTGGGTGGAGCTCCTACAATGAGCAGTTCTTC. This gives the protein CASSFGWSSYNEQFF. The rearrangement joins TRBV28 to TRBJ2-1; D not resolved. With 3 bases removed from V and 0 bases from J, the gap between germline ends came to 9 bases. Germline V gives CDR1 MDHEN, CDR2 SYDVKM. The CDR3 loop spans 15 amino acids.

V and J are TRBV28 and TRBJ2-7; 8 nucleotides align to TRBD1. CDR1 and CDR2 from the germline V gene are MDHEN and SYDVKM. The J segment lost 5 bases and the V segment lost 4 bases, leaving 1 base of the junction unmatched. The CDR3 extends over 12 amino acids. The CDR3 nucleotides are TGTGCCAGCAGTTACAGGGGGGACGAGCAGTACTTC. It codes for CASSYRGDEQYF.

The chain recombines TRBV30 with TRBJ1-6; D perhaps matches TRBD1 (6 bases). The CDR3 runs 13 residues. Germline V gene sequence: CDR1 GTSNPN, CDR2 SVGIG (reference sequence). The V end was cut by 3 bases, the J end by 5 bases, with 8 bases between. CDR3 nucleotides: TGTGCCTGGAGCACAGGGAATAATTCACCCCTCCACTTT. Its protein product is CAWSTGNNSPLHF. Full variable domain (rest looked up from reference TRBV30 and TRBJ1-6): SQTIHQWPATLVQPVGSPLSLECTVEGTSNPNLYWYRQAAGRGLQLLFYSVGIGQISSEVPQNLSASRPQDRQFILSSKKLLLSDSGFYLCAWSTGNNSPLHFGNGTRLTVT.

CDR3 amino acids: CASSFEGRGETQYF. Here the CDR3 DNA reads TGTGCCAGCAGTTTTGAAGGAAGAGGGGAGACCCAGTACTTC. V is TRBV28 and J is TRBJ2-5, with D perhaps matching TRBD2 (5 bases). Per germline, CDR1 MDHEN and CDR2 SYDVKM. CDR3 length: 14 amino acids. Trimming pared 3 bases from V and 5 bases from J, leaving 13 bases between.

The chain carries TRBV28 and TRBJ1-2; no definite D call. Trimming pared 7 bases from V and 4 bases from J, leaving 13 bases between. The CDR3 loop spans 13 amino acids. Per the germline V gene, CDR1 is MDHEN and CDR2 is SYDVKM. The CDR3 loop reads CASTDLAGYGYTF. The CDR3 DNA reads TGTGCCAGCACCGACTTGGCGGGCTATGGCTACACCTTC.

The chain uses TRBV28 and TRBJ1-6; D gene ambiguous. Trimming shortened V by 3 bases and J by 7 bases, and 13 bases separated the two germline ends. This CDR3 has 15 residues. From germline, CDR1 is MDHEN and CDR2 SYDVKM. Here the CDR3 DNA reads TGTGCCAGCAGTTTCGTAACGGGGAGGAATTCACCCCTCCACTTT. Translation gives CASSFVTGRNSPLHF.

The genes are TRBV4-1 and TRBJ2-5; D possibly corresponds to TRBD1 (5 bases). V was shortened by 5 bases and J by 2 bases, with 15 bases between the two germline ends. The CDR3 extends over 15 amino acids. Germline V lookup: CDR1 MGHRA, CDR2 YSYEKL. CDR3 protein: CASSSNGPGQETQYF. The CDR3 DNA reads TGCGCCAGCAGCTCAAATGGGCCAGGGCAAGAGACCCAGTACTTC.

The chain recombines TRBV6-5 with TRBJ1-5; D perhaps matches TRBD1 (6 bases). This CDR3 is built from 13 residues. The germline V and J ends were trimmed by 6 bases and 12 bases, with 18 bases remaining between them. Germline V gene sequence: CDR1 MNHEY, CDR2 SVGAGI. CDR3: CASRTEPNRDQHF. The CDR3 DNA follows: TGTGCCAGCAGAACCGAACCGAACAGGGACCAGCATTTT.

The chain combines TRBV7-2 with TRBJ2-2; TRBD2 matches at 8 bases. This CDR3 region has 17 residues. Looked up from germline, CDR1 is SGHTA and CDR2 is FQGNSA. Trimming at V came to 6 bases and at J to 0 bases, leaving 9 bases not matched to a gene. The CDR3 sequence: CASSKTSVSSNTGELFF. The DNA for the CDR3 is TGTGCCAGCAGTAAGACTAGCGTGTCATCGAACACCGGGGAGCTGTTTTTT.

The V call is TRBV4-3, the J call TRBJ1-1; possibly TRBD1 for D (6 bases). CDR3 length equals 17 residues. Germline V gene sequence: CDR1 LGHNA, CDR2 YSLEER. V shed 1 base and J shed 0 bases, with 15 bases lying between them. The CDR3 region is CASSQGQGSRMNTEAFF. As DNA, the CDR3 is TGCGCCAGCAGCCAAGGCCAGGGGTCAAGGATGAACACTGAAGCTTTCTTT.

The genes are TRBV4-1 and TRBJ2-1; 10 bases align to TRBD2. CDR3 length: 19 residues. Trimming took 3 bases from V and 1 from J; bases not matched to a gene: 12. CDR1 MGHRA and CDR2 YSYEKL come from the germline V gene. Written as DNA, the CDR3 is TGCGCCAGCAGCCAGGCGTCTAGCGGGAGAGTTGGGTCCTACAATGAGCAGTTCTTC. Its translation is CASSQASSGRVGSYNEQFF.

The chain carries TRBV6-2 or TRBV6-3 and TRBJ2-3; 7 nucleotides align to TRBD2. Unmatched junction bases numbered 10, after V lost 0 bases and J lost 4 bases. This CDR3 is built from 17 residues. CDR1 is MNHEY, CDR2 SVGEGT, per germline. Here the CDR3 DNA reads TGTGCCAGCAGTTACTCGACGGACCCGACTAGCCCAGATACGCAGTATTTT. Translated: CASSYSTDPTSPDTQYF.

For the CDR3, the DNA is TGCGCCAGCAGCCGGACAGGAAGGGACTATGGCTACACCTTC. Its protein product is CASSRTGRDYGYTF. The chain joins TRBV5-1 to TRBJ1-2; 7 nucleotides match TRBD1. Germline values: CDR1 SGHRS, CDR2 YFSETQ. The CDR3 length is 14 residues. J gave up 3 bases and V 4 bases, and 6 bases lay outside the gene matches. Variable domain in full (rest from reference TRBV5-1 and TRBJ1-2): KAGVTQTPRYLIKTRGQQVTLSCSPISGHRSVSWYQQTPGQGLQFLFEYFSETQRNKGNFPGRFSGRQFSNSRSEMNVSTLELGDSALYLCASSRTGRDYGYTFGSGTRLTVV.

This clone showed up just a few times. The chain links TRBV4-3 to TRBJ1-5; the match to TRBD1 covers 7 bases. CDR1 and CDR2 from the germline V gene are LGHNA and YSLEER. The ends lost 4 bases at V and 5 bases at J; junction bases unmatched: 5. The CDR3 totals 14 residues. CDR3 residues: CASSRTGVDQPQHF. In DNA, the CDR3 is TGCGCCAGCAGCCGTACAGGGGTCGATCAGCCCCAGCATTTT.

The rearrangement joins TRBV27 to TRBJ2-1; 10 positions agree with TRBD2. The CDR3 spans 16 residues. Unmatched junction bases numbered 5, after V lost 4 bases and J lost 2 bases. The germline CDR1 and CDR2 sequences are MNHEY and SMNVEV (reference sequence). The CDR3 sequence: CASSSSGTSAYNEQFF. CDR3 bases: TGTGCCAGCAGTTCTTCCGGGACTAGCGCCTACAATGAGCAGTTCTTC.

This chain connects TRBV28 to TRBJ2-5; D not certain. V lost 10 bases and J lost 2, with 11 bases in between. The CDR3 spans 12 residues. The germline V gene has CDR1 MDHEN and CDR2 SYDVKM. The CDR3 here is CATRPLQETQYF. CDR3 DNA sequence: TGTGCCACCCGTCCCCTACAAGAGACCCAGTACTTC.

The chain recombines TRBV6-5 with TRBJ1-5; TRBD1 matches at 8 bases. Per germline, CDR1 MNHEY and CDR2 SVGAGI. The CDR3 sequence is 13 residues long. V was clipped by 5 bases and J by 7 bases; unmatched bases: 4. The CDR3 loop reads CASSTNRGQPQHF. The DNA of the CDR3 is TGTGCCAGCAGTACAAACAGGGGGCAGCCCCAGCATTTT.

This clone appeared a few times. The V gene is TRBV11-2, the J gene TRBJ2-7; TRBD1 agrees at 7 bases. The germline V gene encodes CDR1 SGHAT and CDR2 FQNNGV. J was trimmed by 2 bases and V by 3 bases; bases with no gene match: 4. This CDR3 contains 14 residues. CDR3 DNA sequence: TGTGCCAGCAGCTTTGACAGGGTACCCTACGAGCAGTACTTC. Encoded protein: CASSFDRVPYEQYF. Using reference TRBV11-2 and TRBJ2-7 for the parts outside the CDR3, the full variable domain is EAGVAQSPRYKIIEKRQSVAFWCNPISGHATLYWYQQILGQGPKLLIQFQNNGVVDDSQLPKDRFSAERLKGVDSTLKIQPAKLEDSAVYLCASSFDRVPYEQYFGPGTRLTVT.

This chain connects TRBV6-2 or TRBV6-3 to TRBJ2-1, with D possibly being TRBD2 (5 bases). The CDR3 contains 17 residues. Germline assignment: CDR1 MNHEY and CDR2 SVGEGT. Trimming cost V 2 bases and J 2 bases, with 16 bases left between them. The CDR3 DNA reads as TGTGCCAGCAGTTACGGGAGCGGTAGAGGCACCTACAATGAGCAGTTCTTC. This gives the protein CASSYGSGRGTYNEQFF.

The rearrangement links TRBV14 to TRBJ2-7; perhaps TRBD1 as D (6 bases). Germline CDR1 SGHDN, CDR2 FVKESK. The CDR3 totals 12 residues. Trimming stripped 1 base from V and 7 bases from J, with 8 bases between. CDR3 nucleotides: TGTGCCAGCAGCCAAGGAAGGGGGGAGCAGTACTTC. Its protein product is CASSQGRGEQYF.

The CDR3 sequence: CASRPRSGASYNEQFF. The CDR3 DNA reads TGTGCCAGCAGACCAAGGAGCGGGGCCTCCTACAATGAGCAGTTCTTC. The chain is built from TRBV2 and TRBJ2-1; 7 bases are shared with TRBD2. Trimming took 6 bases from V and 0 from J; bases not matched to a gene: 8. This CDR3 spans 16 amino acids. Germline CDR1 SNHLY, CDR2 FYNNEI. The entire variable domain, with the rest obtained from reference TRBV2 and TRBJ2-1, is as follows: EPEVTQTPSHQVTQMGQEVILRCVPISNHLYFYWYRQILGQKVEFLVSFYNNEISEKSEIFDDQFSVERPDGSNFTLKIRSTKLEDSAMYFCASRPRSGASYNEQFFGPGTRLTVL.

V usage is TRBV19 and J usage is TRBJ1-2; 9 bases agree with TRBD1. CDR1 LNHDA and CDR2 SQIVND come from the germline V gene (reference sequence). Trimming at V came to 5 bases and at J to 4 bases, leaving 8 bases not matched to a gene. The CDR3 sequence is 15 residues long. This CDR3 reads CASSPRDRDLYGYTF. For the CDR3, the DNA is TGTGCCAGTAGTCCCCGGGACAGGGACCTCTATGGCTACACCTTC.

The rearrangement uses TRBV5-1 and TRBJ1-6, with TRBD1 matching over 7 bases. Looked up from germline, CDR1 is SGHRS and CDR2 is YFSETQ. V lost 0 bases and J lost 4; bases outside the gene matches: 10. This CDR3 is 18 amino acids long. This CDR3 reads CASSLGWNQQGYNSPLHF. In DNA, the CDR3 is TGCGCCAGCAGCTTGGGGTGGAATCAACAGGGGTATAATTCACCCCTCCACTTT.

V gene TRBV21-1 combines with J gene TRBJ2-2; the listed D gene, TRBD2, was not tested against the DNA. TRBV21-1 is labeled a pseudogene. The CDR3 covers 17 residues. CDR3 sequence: CASSKVGRLANTGELFF. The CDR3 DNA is TGTGCCAGCAGCAAAGTGGGGAGACTAGCGAACACCGGGGAGCTGTTTTTT.

The CDR3 DNA follows: TGTGCCAGCAGAAAAGATGTCGGACTAGCGGGAGGGCCTAACACAGATACGCAGTATTTT. Its protein is CASRKDVGLAGGPNTDTQYF. V is TRBV28 and J is TRBJ2-3; 15 bases fit TRBD2. V gave up 6 bases and J gave up 2 bases; unmatched junction bases: 15. The CDR3 runs to 20 residues. Germline V gene sequence: CDR1 MDHEN, CDR2 SYDVKM.

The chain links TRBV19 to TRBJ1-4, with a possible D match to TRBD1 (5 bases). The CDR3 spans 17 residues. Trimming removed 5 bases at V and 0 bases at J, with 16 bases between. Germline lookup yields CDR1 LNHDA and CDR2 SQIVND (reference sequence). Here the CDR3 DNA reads TGTGCCAGTAGTCCTCCAAGGGGTTTTGCAACTAATGAAAAACTGTTTTTT. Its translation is CASSPPRGFATNEKLFF. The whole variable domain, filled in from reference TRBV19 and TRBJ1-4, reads DGGITQSPKYLFRKEGQNVTLSCEQNLNHDAMYWYRQDPGQGLRLIYYSQIVNDFQKGDIAEGYSVSREKKESFPLTVTSAQKNPTAFYLCASSPPRGFATNEKLFFGSGTQLSVL.

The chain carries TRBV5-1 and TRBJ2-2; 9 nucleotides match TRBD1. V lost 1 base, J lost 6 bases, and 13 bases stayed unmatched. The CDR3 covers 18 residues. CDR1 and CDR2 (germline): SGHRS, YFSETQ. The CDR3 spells CASSLFAQDRGLAGELFF. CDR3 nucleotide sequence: TGCGCCAGCAGCTTGTTTGCCCAGGACAGGGGACTCGCCGGGGAGCTGTTTTTT.

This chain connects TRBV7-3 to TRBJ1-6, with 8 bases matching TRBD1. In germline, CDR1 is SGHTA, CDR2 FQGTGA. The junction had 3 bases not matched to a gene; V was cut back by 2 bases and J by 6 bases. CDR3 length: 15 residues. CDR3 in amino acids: CASSLLGQGNSPLHF. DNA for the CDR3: TGTGCCAGCAGCTTACTAGGACAGGGTAATTCACCCCTCCACTTT.

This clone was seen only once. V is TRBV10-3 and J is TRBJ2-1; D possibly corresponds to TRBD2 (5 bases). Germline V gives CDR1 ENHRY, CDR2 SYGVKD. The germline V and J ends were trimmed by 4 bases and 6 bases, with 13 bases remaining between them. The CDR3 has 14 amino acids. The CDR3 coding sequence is TGTGCCATCAGTGGGGGAACTAGTTCCAATGAGCAGTTCTTC. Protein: CAISGGTSSNEQFF.

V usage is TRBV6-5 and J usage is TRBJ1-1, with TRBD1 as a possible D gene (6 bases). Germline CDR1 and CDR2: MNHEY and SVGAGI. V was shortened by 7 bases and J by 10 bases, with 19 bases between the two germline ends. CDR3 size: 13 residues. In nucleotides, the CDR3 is TGTGCCAGCACCCGGGACACAAGAGAGGGAGCTTTCTTT. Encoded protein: CASTRDTREGAFF.